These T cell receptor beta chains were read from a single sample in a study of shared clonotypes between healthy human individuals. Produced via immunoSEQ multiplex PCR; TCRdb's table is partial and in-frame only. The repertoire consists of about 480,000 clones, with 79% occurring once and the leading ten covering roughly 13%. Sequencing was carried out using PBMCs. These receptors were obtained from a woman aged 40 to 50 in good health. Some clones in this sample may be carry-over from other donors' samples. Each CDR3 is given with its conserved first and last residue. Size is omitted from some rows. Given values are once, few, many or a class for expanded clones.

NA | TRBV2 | CASSLHHSGAGNTIYF
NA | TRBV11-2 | CASNLDGLFTDTQYF
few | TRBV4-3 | CASSQDNSYEQYF
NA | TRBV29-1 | CSVGGGNYGYTF
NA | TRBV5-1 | CASSLPSPGTVNEQYF
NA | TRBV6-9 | CASSGGGGRGYTF
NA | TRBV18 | CASSPLGTGGYEQYF
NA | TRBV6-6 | CASSNTGGYTF
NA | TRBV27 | CASSVRGPNTGELFF
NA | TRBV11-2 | CASSLGGTSVF
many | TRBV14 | CASSLGRWEQFF
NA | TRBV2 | CASSKGRNGELFF
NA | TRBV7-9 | CASSLDLYQYF
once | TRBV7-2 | CASSLAQGEYNEQFF
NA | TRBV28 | CASDKGVGYTF
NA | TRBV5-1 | CASSSQSPYNEKLFF
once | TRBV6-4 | CASSDERGNEQYF
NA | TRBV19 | CASSTPSNNEQFF
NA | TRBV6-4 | CASSFPGVHEQYF
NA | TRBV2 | CASSADTTNEKLFF
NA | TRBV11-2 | CASSPRTGEREKLFF
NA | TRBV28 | CASTGFQETQYF
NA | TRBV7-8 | CASRPLTAIGNQPQHF
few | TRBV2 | CASRRLAGVSYEQYF
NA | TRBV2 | CASSPGTEPVEQFF
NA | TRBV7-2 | CASSPGAGLAKYNEQFF
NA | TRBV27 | CASSLHRVRGDKGYEQYF
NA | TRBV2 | CASSIGGGEQYF
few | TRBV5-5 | CASSLTGGPNTYEQYF
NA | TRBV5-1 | CASSFLQGDQETQYF
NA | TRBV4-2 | CASSQEVRAYEQYF
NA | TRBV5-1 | CASSYRLAAGPYSYNEQFF
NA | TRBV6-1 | CASSTTLAQTGELFF
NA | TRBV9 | CASSVDGGNTQYF
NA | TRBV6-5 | CASGSPGQREQYF
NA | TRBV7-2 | CASSLASSSYNEQFF
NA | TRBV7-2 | CASSYAGAVYEQYF
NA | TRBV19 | CASGGGANTGELFF
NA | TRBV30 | CAWSGGLGYGYTF
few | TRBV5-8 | CASSPWGLAGDHEQYF
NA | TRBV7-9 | CASSDKGGYQPQHF
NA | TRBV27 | CASSLLASGNNEQFF